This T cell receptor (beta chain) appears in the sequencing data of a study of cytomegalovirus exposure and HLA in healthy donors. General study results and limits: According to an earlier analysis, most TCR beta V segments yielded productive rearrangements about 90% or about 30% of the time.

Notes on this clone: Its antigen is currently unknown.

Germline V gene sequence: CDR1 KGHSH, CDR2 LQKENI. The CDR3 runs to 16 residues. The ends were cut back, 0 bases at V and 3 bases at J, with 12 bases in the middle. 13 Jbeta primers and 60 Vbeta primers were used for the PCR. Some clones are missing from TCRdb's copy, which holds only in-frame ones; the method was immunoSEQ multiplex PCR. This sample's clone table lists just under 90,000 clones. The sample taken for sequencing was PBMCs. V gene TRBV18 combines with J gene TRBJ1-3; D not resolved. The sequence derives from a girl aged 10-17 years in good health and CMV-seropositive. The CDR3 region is CASSPPAVVSGNTIYF. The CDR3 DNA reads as TGTGCCAGCTCACCACCCGCGGTAGTAAGTGGAAACACCATATATTTT.